This TCR beta chain was documented in a study of technical replicates of blood from several donors. TCRdb's copy holds only in-frame clones and misses some; the assay was immunoSEQ multiplex PCR. The sample yields some 99,000 clones, about 95% seen once. This TCR was sampled from a human donor in good health. The sample taken for sequencing was T cells isolated from PBMCs.

The CDR3 coding sequence is TGTGCCAGCAGCTTCCCAGGGTTCTACGAGCAGTACTTC. As protein: CASSFPGFYEQYF. The V call is TRBV7-2, the J call TRBJ2-7, with D perhaps TRBD1 (5 bases). This CDR3 has 13 amino acids. V gave up 3 bases and J gave up 3 bases, with 9 bases separating them. The germline V gene encodes CDR1 SGHTA and CDR2 FQGNSA. The whole variable domain, remainder taken from reference TRBV7-2 and TRBJ2-7, is GAGVSQSPSNKVTEKGKDVELRCDPISGHTALYWYRQSLGQGLEFLIYFQGNSAPDKSGLPSDRFSAERTGGSVSTLTIQRTQQEDSAVYLCASSFPGFYEQYFGPGTRLTVT.